This T cell receptor beta chain was identified in a study of T-cell memory formation after mild COVID-19. Findings and caveats of the study: Among contracting clones, CD4+ were mainly CM/EM and CD8+ enriched in EMRA.

V was cut by 7 bases and J by 8 bases, with 21 bases left in between. This CDR3 region has 15 residues. From germline, CDR1 is SQVTM and CDR2 ANQGSEA. TCRdb passed the 5' RACE reads through MiXCR, listing each CDR3 protein once. Here the sample spans over 350,000 distinct CDR3 sequences, about 16% being singletons. On this clonotype itself: No antigen is known for it.

Sample: PBMCs or a T cell subset sorted from them (not recorded which). The chain carries TRBV29-1 and TRBJ1-6; D is possibly TRBD1 (6 bases). This sequence was found in a man aged 18 to 30 who had mild COVID-19 (a few samples of this study predate the infection). Cell type and time point are not known. The CDR3 DNA sequence: TGCAGCGCAATTTACGGGGGCAGTGCTGATTCACCCCTCCACTTT. Its protein product is CSAIYGGSADSPLHF.